The 19 T cell receptor beta chains given below trace back to one sample, sequenced in a study of shared clonotypes between healthy human individuals. The table came from immunoSEQ multiplex PCR; TCRdb's copy has only in-frame clones and leaves some out. The sample holds about 690,000 clones, about 92% seen once. The source material was memory CD8+ T cells from PBMCs. As to subset: CD45RO+ cells pooled with CCR7-negative TemRA cells. These receptors were taken from a man younger than 30 in good health. Some clones in this sample may be carry-over from other donors' samples.

This clone came up once. The chain uses TRBV27 and TRBJ2-3; 10 bases are a match to TRBD2. Germline values: CDR1 MNHEY, CDR2 SMNVEV (reference sequence). The CDR3 is made up of 15 amino acids. Trimming took 8 bases from V and 3 from J; bases not matched to a gene: 8. The CDR3 protein is CASGKREGGTDTQYF. Here the CDR3 DNA reads TGTGCCAGCGGTAAGCGGGAGGGCGGAACAGATACGCAGTATTTT.

J is TRBJ1-4 and V is TRBV2, with D tentatively TRBD1 (6 bases). Looked up from germline, CDR1 is SNHLY and CDR2 is FYNNEI. This CDR3 has 13 residues. Trimming removed 8 bases at V and 6 bases at J, with 13 bases between. The chain's CDR3 is CASQGTLDEKLFF. The DNA of the CDR3 is TGTGCCAGCCAAGGGACACTGGATGAAAAACTGTTTTTT.

This chain joins TRBV28 and TRBJ1-4; possibly TRBD1 for D (5 bases). V was cut by 3 bases and J by 9 bases, with 20 bases left in between. The CDR3 runs 16 residues. Germline lookup yields CDR1 MDHEN and CDR2 SYDVKM. The CDR3 nucleotides read TGTGCCAGCAGTTTCTGGCTAGGAAGGGGTTGGCAAAAACTGTTTTTT. It is translated as CASSFWLGRGWQKLFF.

This chain uses TRBV19 with TRBJ1-2; D gene unclear. CDR3 size: 14 residues. The V gene's germline CDR1 is LNHDA and CDR2 SQIVND (reference sequence). V was clipped by 1 base and J by 4 bases, with 10 bases between them. The CDR3 here is CASSIGPTGYGYTF. Here the CDR3 DNA reads TGTGCCAGTAGTATAGGGCCCACGGGCTATGGCTACACCTTC.

The V and J genes are TRBV6-5 and TRBJ2-7; TRBD1 or TRBD2 may be the D gene (5 bases each). The CDR3 runs to 14 residues. The germline V and J ends were trimmed by 7 bases and 6 bases, with 19 bases remaining between them. Germline V CDR1 and CDR2: MNHEY, SVGAGI. In nucleotides, the CDR3 is TGTGCCAGCAACGCCCAAGAGGGGATACGCGAGCAGTACTTC. Its protein product is CASNAQEGIREQYF.

J is TRBJ1-2 and V is TRBV7-2, with a possible D match to TRBD1 (5 bases). The V and J ends lost 8 bases and 7 bases respectively, with 14 bases between them. The CDR3 has 12 residues. Germline CDR1 is SGHTA and CDR2 is FQGNSA. The CDR3 spells CASVGGRGGYTF. The CDR3 DNA reads TGTGCCAGCGTGGGGGGACGAGGTGGCTACACCTTC.

The V gene is TRBV7-8, the J gene TRBJ2-3, with D unclear. Looked up from germline, CDR1 is SGHVS and CDR2 is FQNEAQ. Trimming pared 1 base from V and 3 bases from J, leaving 5 bases between. The CDR3 totals 13 residues. The CDR3 bases are TGTGCCAGCAGCTTAGGAGGAACAGATACGCAGTATTTT. It codes for CASSLGGTDTQYF. Complete variable domain (other parts from reference TRBV7-8 and TRBJ2-3): GAGVSQSPRYKVAKRGQDVALRCDPISGHVSLFWYQQALGQGPEFLTYFQNEAQLDKSGLPSDRFFAERPEGSVSTLKIQRTQQEDSAVYLCASSLGGTDTQYFGPGTRLTVL.

V gene TRBV28 combines with J gene TRBJ2-1; possibly TRBD1 or TRBD2 for D (5 bases each). Germline V gene lookup returns CDR1 MDHEN and CDR2 SYDVKM. Trimming shortened V by 4 bases and J by 10 bases, and 11 bases separated the two germline ends. This CDR3 contains 12 residues. The CDR3 region is CASSSPGTEQFF. In DNA, the CDR3 is TGTGCCAGCAGTTCCCCCGGGACGGAGCAGTTCTTC.

The chain carries TRBV28 and TRBJ2-3; D perhaps matches TRBD2 (5 bases). Looked up from germline, CDR1 is MDHEN and CDR2 is SYDVKM. V was pared by 2 bases and J by 0 bases, with 6 bases between. CDR3 size: 14 residues. The CDR3 region has the DNA TGTGCCAGCAGTTTAAGGAGGAGCACAGATACGCAGTATTTT. This encodes CASSLRRSTDTQYF.

The CDR3 DNA is TGTGCCAGCAGCCAAGTCGCGAGTTCCGGGGAGCTGTTTTTT. This encodes CASSQVASSGELFF. The genes are TRBV4-2 and TRBJ2-2; D ambiguous. Germline V gene lookup returns CDR1 LGHNA and CDR2 YNFKEQ. The ends were cut back, 1 base at V and 6 bases at J, with 9 bases in the middle. The CDR3 is made up of 14 amino acids.

This clone was observed a single time. V is TRBV9 and J is TRBJ1-1; 10 bases align to TRBD1. The J segment lost 1 base and the V segment lost 0 bases, leaving 3 bases of the junction unmatched. Germline loops: CDR1 SGDLS, CDR2 YYNGEE. This CDR3 has 16 amino acids. DNA of the CDR3: TGTGCCAGCAGCGTAGGGACAGGGGGATCGAACACTGAAGCTTTCTTT. It translates to CASSVGTGGSNTEAFF.

This chain links TRBV27 with TRBJ1-2; D is unresolved. The CDR3 is made up of 15 amino acids. Trimming removed 2 bases from V and 3 bases from J, with 13 bases in between. Germline V gives CDR1 MNHEY, CDR2 SMNVEV (reference sequence). The CDR3 DNA sequence: TGTGCCAGCAGTTTAAGTTGGCGGCCACACTATGGCTACACCTTC. Its protein is CASSLSWRPHYGYTF.

This chain links TRBV27 with TRBJ1-4, with TRBD1 identical over 9 bases. The germline CDR1 and CDR2 sequences are MNHEY and SMNVEV (reference sequence). Losses at the gene ends were 5 bases for V and 8 bases for J; bases not matched to a gene: 6. The CDR3 contains 14 residues. This CDR3 is CASSRTGVEEKLFF. In DNA, the CDR3 is TGTGCCAGCAGTCGGACAGGGGTGGAAGAAAAACTGTTTTTT.

The chain employs TRBV10-3 and TRBJ2-5; D is unresolved. Trimming stripped 0 bases from V and 2 bases from J, with 10 bases between. Germline V gene sequence: CDR1 ENHRY, CDR2 SYGVKD. CDR3 size: 15 residues. As DNA, the CDR3 is TGTGCCATCAGTGAGTCGAGGCCCGTTCAAGAGACCCAGTACTTC. The encoded protein is CAISESRPVQETQYF.

This chain joins TRBV7-3 and TRBJ2-2; no clear D gene. This CDR3 comprises 12 residues. V was clipped by 2 bases and J by 6 bases, with 4 bases between them. The germline V gene encodes CDR1 SGHTA and CDR2 FQGTGA. This CDR3 is CASSLGSGELFF. As DNA, the CDR3 is TGTGCCAGCAGCTTAGGCTCCGGGGAGCTGTTTTTT. The variable domain in full, with the rest retrieved from reference TRBV7-3 and TRBJ2-2, is GAGVSQTPSNKVTEKGKYVELRCDPISGHTALYWYRQSLGQGPEFLIYFQGTGAADDSGLPNDRFFAVRPEGSVSTLKIQRTERGDSAVYLCASSLGSGELFFGEGSRLTVL.

The J gene is TRBJ2-7, the V gene TRBV7-9; 8 nucleotides line up with TRBD1. Germline lookup yields CDR1 SEHNR and CDR2 FQNEAQ (reference sequence). The CDR3 has 14 residues. Losses at the gene ends were 5 bases for V and 4 bases for J; bases not matched to a gene: 7. The CDR3 region is CASSPKTGVYEQYF. Written as DNA, the CDR3 is TGTGCCAGCAGCCCGAAGACAGGGGTGTACGAGCAGTACTTC.

The rearrangement uses TRBV9 and TRBJ2-4, with unresolved D. The CDR3 runs to 15 residues. Trimming removed 4 bases at V and 2 bases at J, with 13 bases between. Germline CDR1 is SGDLS and CDR2 is YYNGEE. CDR3 region: CASSPSWGTKNIQYF. The CDR3, as DNA: TGTGCCAGCAGCCCCAGTTGGGGAACCAAAAACATTCAGTACTTC.

Comments on this clone: The same CDR3 also results from other DNA sequences found in this sample. The chain combines TRBV27 with TRBJ2-7; 7 bases are a match to TRBD2. Germline CDR1 and CDR2: MNHEY and SMNVEV (reference sequence). The V segment lost 3 bases and the J segment 4 bases; nucleotides outside the gene matches: 0. The length of the CDR3 is 12 residues. The CDR3, as DNA: TGTGCCAGCAGTTTGGGGGGGTACGAGCAGTACTTC. Translating it yields CASSLGGYEQYF.

The CDR3 loop is CASSDDYRRQGSQETQYF. The DNA for the CDR3 is TGTGCCAGCAGCGACGATTACAGGCGCCAGGGAAGCCAAGAGACCCAGTACTTC. The gene calls are TRBV28 and TRBJ2-5; D possibly corresponds to TRBD1 (5 bases). This CDR3 is 18 amino acids long. V was shortened by 6 bases and J by 1 base, with 24 bases between the two germline ends. CDR1 is MDHEN and CDR2 is SYDVKM in the germline V gene.